This T cell receptor beta chain derives from a study of T cell repertoires in cytomegalovirus infection (dated by TCRdb to about 2019). Context from the whole study: Peptide stimulations targeted recently identified HLA-C-restricted CMV epitopes, whose presentation resists viral immunomodulation, together with well-studied HLA-B-restricted epitopes. Donor HLA type was relevant to the analysis, because carriage of CMV infection together with the matching HLA type was indicated by public TCR beta signatures. Summary of the overall study and its limitations: In the ex vivo response, HLA-C-restricted CMV-specific TCR beta clonotypes were dominant, and in two of eight donors the single most frequent clonotype came from this HLA-C-restricted group. Cumulative frequency of public TCR beta family members discriminated carriers of CMV infection plus the relevant HLA type in this cohort and an independent roughly 340-donor cohort.

This clonotype was picked up many times. Its binding antigen is unknown. The input lacks base qualities; no much larger clone sits a single base away. This sample's treatment or condition label indicates: in vitro stimulation with specific CMV peptide epitopes to enrich CMV-specific T cells. Sequencer: Illumina HiSeq 1500. Using fastp trimming at Q25 and MiXCR clonotype assembly, TCRdb reanalyzed the public sequencing data and kept in-frame beta chains. CDR3 protein duplicates are merged, each entry listing the most common genes and DNA. The sample data list 110,000 to 150,000 distinct CDR3 sequences, and more than 30% of these were observed just once. The ten top clones hold about 50% of the sample. Germline trimming amounts to 9 bases on V and 6 bases on J, with 17 as the count of junction bases outside the gene matches. Sequences LNHDA (CDR1) and SQIVND (CDR2) are obtained from the germline V gene (reference sequence). The CDR3 starts with the cysteine, ends with the phenylalanine, and has 16 residues. This entry keeps only the CDR3 DNA: 48 bases, framed from base 1.

The sequences come from CD8+ T cells from cultured PBMCs, collected from culture after CMV antigen stimulation. The chain was built from TRBV19 and TRBJ1-5, and 7 junctional nucleotides match TRBD1. The receptor's source is a human donor in good health (CMV status not recorded). Some clones in this sample may be carry-over from other donors' samples. CDR3 loop: CASQRRTGRVGQPQHF. At the DNA level, the sequence is TGTGCCAGCCAAAGACGGACAGGTCGAGTGGGTCAGCCCCAGCATTTT.